The following is a TCR beta chain sequence with its context. Its antigen is not identified. TCRdb keeps only in-frame clones here, not all; method: immunoSEQ multiplex PCR. Of hundreds of thousands of clones listed, 97% are singletons. This sample was included in a study of shared clonotypes between healthy human individuals. Germline CDR1 reads SEHNR; CDR2 reads FQNEAQ (reference sequence). V trimming: 7 bases; J trimming: 3 bases; junction bases outside the gene matches: 10. This CDR3 is built from 15 residues. Broader study findings: Naive subsets usually exceeded memory subsets in estimated richness.

The origin of this receptor is a woman under 40 in good health. V usage is TRBV7-9 and J usage is TRBJ2-5; 8 nucleotides line up with TRBD1. Material: naive CD4+ T cells sorted from blood. Stated subset: CD45RA+ positively selected. The CDR3 region has the DNA TGTGCCAGCAACCGACGACAGGGGCGAAAAGAGACCCAGTACTTC. It specifies CASNRRQGRKETQYF. Complete variable domain (other parts from reference TRBV7-9 and TRBJ2-5): DTGVSQNPRHKITKRGQNVTFRCDPISEHNRLYWYRQTLGQGPEFLTYFQNEAQLEKSRLLSDRFSAERPKGSFSTLEIQRTEQGDSAMYLCASNRRQGRKETQYFGPGTRLLVL.